The rows below give T cell receptor beta chains drawn from one sample of a study of long-term antiretroviral therapy in people with HIV. Generated by immunoSEQ multiplex PCR, the TCRdb table keeps only in-frame clones and is missing some. The data show about 28,000 clones, with about 90% seen just once and just over 3.5% held by the top ten. This specimen consisted of unsorted PBMCs, obtained 1.8 years after starting antiretroviral therapy. These TCRs come from a woman in her late teens or twenties with HIV. The CDR3 runs from the conserved cysteine through the conserved F or W. Each record gives: J gene, V gene, clone size, D gene, CDR3 DNA, CDR3 protein. A D gene is named only where the DNA matches it firmly. Clone size is shown for a subset of rows, as once, few, many or a class of expanded clone.

TRBJ2-1,TRBV2,once,TRBD2,TGTGCCAGCAGTGGACTAGCGGGAGTACATGAGCAGTTCTTC,CASSGLAGVHEQFF
TRBJ2-7,TRBV7-2,once,TRBD2,TGTGCCAGCAGCTTAGAATGGAACGGGAGGGCTATCTTT,CASSLEWNGRAIF
TRBJ2-7,TRBV7-9,.,.,TGTGCCAGCAGCTTCGATAGGGGTGAGCAGTACTTC,CASSFDRGEQYF
TRBJ1-2,TRBV27,.,.,TGTGCCAGCAGCCCCCCTGGGGCTCTTTATGGCTACACCTTC,CASSPPGALYGYTF
TRBJ2-1,TRBV28,medium-sized,TRBD2,TGTGCCAGCAGTTTACCCCCTTCGGGAGGGCCGTTTGGTGAGCAGTTCTTC,CASSLPPSGGPFGEQFF
TRBJ2-7,TRBV25-1,.,.,TGTGCCAGCAGTGAACGACAGGACGCCTACGAGCAGTACTTC,CASSERQDAYEQYF
TRBJ2-1,TRBV19,.,.,TGTGCCAGTAGTATTAAGCGAACCTACAATGAGCAGTTCTTC,CASSIKRTYNEQFF
TRBJ2-1,TRBV9,.,.,TGTGCCAGCAGTGGCAATGAGCAGTTCTTC,CASSGNEQFF
TRBJ2-2,TRBV5-1,.,.,TGCGCCAGCAGCTTGGCTGGGGGGGGCCCCGGGGAGCTGTTTTTT,CASSLAGGGPGELFF
TRBJ2-1,TRBV10-1,.,.,TGCGCCAGCAGTAGGACCAGCTTGGTCAATGAGCAGTTCTTC,CASSRTSLVNEQFF
TRBJ2-3,TRBV9,.,TRBD2,TGTGCCAGCAGCGCGTGGGGGGGAGTTGAAGATACGCAGTATTTT,CASSAWGGVEDTQYF
TRBJ2-5,TRBV7-8,.,.,TGTGCCAGCAGCCCGACAGGGAGGCAAGAGACCCAGTACTTC,CASSPTGRQETQYF
TRBJ1-4,TRBV19,few,TRBD1,TGTGCCAGTAGTATTGACAGGGATGAAAAACTGTTTTTT,CASSIDRDEKLFF
TRBJ2-2,TRBV10-3,.,.,TGTGCCATCAGTGGAACCGGGGAGCTGTTTTTT,CAISGTGELFF
TRBJ1-2,TRBV7-9,once,TRBD1,TGTGCCAGCAGTTACCCGGGACAGGGGGTTTTCCTCTTC,CASSYPGQGVFLF
TRBJ2-7,TRBV19,.,.,TGTGCCAGTAGTATAGAAAACAGCTACGAGCAGTACTTC,CASSIENSYEQYF
TRBJ2-1,TRBV7-3,.,TRBD2,TGTGCCAGCAGCAGCGGGAGGATCCCCAATGAGCAGTTCTTC,CASSSGRIPNEQFF
TRBJ1-1,TRBV6-6,.,TRBD1,TGTGCCAGCAGCGAATACAGGGGGCCAGAAGCTTTCTTT,CASSEYRGPEAFF
TRBJ1-2,TRBV7-9,.,.,TGTGCCAGCAGCTTCAACAGGGACTATGGCTACACCTTC,CASSFNRDYGYTF
TRBJ2-1,TRBV6-5,.,TRBD2,TGTGCCAGCAGTAGGGGACTAGCGGGCGGGAATGAGCAGTTCTTC,CASSRGLAGGNEQFF
TRBJ1-1,TRBV6-4,.,.,TGTGCCAGCAGTGAAGAGGCAGGGAGGAACACTGAAGCTTTCTTT,CASSEEAGRNTEAFF
TRBJ1-1,TRBV7-8,.,.,TGTGCCAGCAGCTTAGACCGGATGTCCACTGAAGCTTTCTTT,CASSLDRMSTEAFF
TRBJ2-7,TRBV28,.,TRBD1,TGTGCCAGCGGGACAGGGCCCGGGGGCGAGCAGTACTTC,CASGTGPGGEQYF
TRBJ2-7,TRBV10-2,.,TRBD1,TGCGCCAGCAGGGACAGGGCGTCCTACGAGCAGTACTTC,CASRDRASYEQYF
TRBJ1-6,TRBV6-5,.,.,TGTGCCAGCAGTTACTTACAGAGCTCCTATAATTCACCCCTCCACTTT,CASSYLQSSYNSPLHF
TRBJ2-7,TRBV6-1,.,.,TGTGCCAGCAGTGAAGATCGGGGTTGGGCAGTATCCTACGAGCAGTACTTC,CASSEDRGWAVSYEQYF
TRBJ1-1,TRBV5-8,.,TRBD1,TGTGCCAGCAGCCTACAGGGGCAGAGAGCTTTCTTT,CASSLQGQRAFF
TRBJ2-7,TRBV27,.,TRBD1,TGTGCCAGCAGTTTCAACAGGGGTGCCGAGCAGTACTTC,CASSFNRGAEQYF
TRBJ1-2,TRBV6-5,.,.,TGTGCCAGCAGTTACGGGAATGGCTACACCTTC,CASSYGNGYTF
TRBJ2-5,TRBV19,few,TRBD2,TGTGCCAGTGGGGGTGCGGGAGGAGAGACCCAGTACTTC,CASGGAGGETQYF
TRBJ2-3,TRBV7-2,.,TRBD2,TGTGCCAGCAGCGTTCTGGGCGGGGGAGAGGTAGATACGCAGTATTTT,CASSVLGGGEVDTQYF
TRBJ2-7,TRBV5-1,.,.,TGCGCCAGCAGCTTGGAACACCCATCTTTTGAGGAGCAGTACTTC,CASSLEHPSFEEQYF
TRBJ1-5,TRBV21-1,.,.,TGTGCCAGCAGCGTTAACCGGGACAGCCTCAATCAGCCCCAGCATTTT,CASSVNRDSLNQPQHF
TRBJ2-7,TRBV28,once,.,TGTGCCAGCAGTTTTAACAGGGCCCCCTACGAGCAGTACTTC,CASSFNRAPYEQYF
TRBJ1-5,TRBV6-6,once,.,TGTGCCAGCAGCAACGAAGGGAATCAGCCCCAGCATTTT,CASSNEGNQPQHF
TRBJ2-4,TRBV5-1,.,.,TGCGCCAGCAGCTTGGGAAAAAACATTCAGTACTTC,CASSLGKNIQYF
TRBJ2-1,TRBV4-2,once,TRBD2,TGTGCCAGCAGCCAACCTAGCGGGAGCTCTGCTCACAATGAGCAGTTCTTC,CASSQPSGSSAHNEQFF